What follows describes a single T cell receptor (beta chain). What it recognizes is unknown. Starting from PBMCs, sorting isolated CD4+ and CD8+ T cells. These data belong to a study of CD8+ T cells in alopecia areata. Study-wide results and caveats: Clonality in lesional scalp, especially alopecia totalis/universalis, exceeded that of normal scalp. With patients, TCR sharing proved less clear than in mice, a difference possibly related to HLA. When scalp samples are sequenced, resident alphabeta T cells of normal skin are also captured.

The junction had 11 bases not matched to a gene; V was cut back by 4 bases and J by 4 bases. CDR3 size: 17 residues. Isolated RNA was reverse transcribed into cDNA used as the sequencing template. Measured with immunoSEQ multiplex PCR; TCRdb has only the in-frame clones, and not every one. The sample has 120,000 or so clones; 55% to 70% are singletons. The clonotype was recovered from a human donor in good health. The sample comprised CD4+ T cells sorted from blood. The chain employs TRBV23-1 and TRBJ2-3, with 10 bases identical to TRBD2. TRBV23-1 has ORF status, its function being uncertain. The CDR3 here is CASSPGVVAGGPDTQYF. The DNA of the CDR3 is TGCGCCAGCAGTCCCGGCGTGGTAGCGGGGGGCCCAGATACGCAGTATTTT.